The 8 T cell receptor beta chains reported below all come from one sample, sequenced in a study of T cell repertoires in cytomegalovirus infection. MiXCR was run by TCRdb on the reads, yielding one entry per CDR3 protein. The sample lists 90,000 to 130,000 distinct CDR3 sequences, around a tenth occurring once. These receptors' antigens are unknown. What was sequenced was PBMCs, sequenced either directly or after in vitro stimulation (not recorded which). The receptors stem from a human donor in good health (CMV status not recorded). Some clones in this sample may be carry-over from other donors' samples.

There are many counts of this clonotype. The rearrangement uses TRBV7-2 and TRBJ2-1, with 10 nucleotides matching TRBD2. After removal of 5 bases from V and 6 bases from J, the junction contained 16 bases not matched to a gene. Germline V lookup: CDR1 SGHTA, CDR2 FQGNSA. The CDR3 is 18 amino acids. CDR3 protein: CASSHTRLAGTRANEQFF. The CDR3 DNA is TGTGCCAGCAGCCACACCCGACTAGCGGGTACCAGGGCCAATGAGCAGTTCTTC.

This clonotype was counted many times. This chain links TRBV27 with TRBJ2-7; D gene unclear. Trimming pared 0 bases from V and 3 bases from J, leaving 15 bases between. Per germline, CDR1 MNHEY and CDR2 SMNVEV (reference sequence). This CDR3 has 16 amino acids. Here the CDR3 reads CASSLSIGDALYEQYF. CDR3 coding DNA: TGTGCCAGCAGTTTATCGATTGGGGATGCCCTCTACGAGCAGTACTTC.

Only a few counts were recorded for this clonotype. The V call is TRBV7-2, the J call TRBJ2-1; D is uncertain. The length of the CDR3 is 15 residues. Germline CDR1 and CDR2: SGHTA and FQGNSA. With 6 bases removed from V and 1 base from J, the gap between germline ends came to 13 bases. This CDR3 is CASRRQLWSYNEQFF. The CDR3 DNA reads TGTGCCAGCAGAAGGCAGTTGTGGTCCTACAATGAGCAGTTCTTC.

The chain joins TRBV6-6 to TRBJ2-7; D gene ambiguous. The germline gives CDR1 MNHNY, CDR2 SVGAGI (reference sequence). Trimming removed 6 bases at V and 5 bases at J, with 11 bases between. The CDR3 runs to 12 residues. Here the CDR3 reads CASRPTPNEQYF. The CDR3 DNA follows: TGTGCCAGCAGACCGACCCCTAACGAGCAGTACTTC.

The table lists this clonotype with a few counts. J is TRBJ2-7 and V is TRBV27; 7 bases align to TRBD2. Germline values: CDR1 MNHEY, CDR2 SMNVEV (reference sequence). V lost 5 bases and J lost 2; bases outside the gene matches: 6. This CDR3 comprises 14 residues. DNA of the CDR3: TGTGCCAGCAGTCCCGAGCGGGGCGCCTACGAGCAGTACTTC. Encoded protein: CASSPERGAYEQYF.

This clonotype was seen many times. The gene calls are TRBV28 and TRBJ2-3; TRBD1 matches at 9 bases. CDR3 length: 15 residues. CDR1 and CDR2 (germline): MDHEN, SYDVKM. V lost 6 bases to trimming and J lost 2 bases; unmatched junction nucleotides: 6. CDR3 region: CASRGGQGHTDTQYF. The DNA for the CDR3 is TGTGCCAGCAGAGGGGGACAGGGTCACACAGATACGCAGTATTTT.

Only a few counts were recorded for this clonotype. The gene calls are TRBV19 and TRBJ1-1; no reliable D call. Germline CDR1 and CDR2: LNHDA and SQIVND (reference sequence). CDR3 length: 13 residues. With 7 bases removed from V and 1 base from J, the gap between germline ends came to 10 bases. The CDR3 region has the DNA TGTGCCAGTATTGTAGGGCCGAACACTGAAGCTTTCTTT. This gives the protein CASIVGPNTEAFF.

This clonotype was counted many times. The chain has TRBV7-2 and TRBJ1-5; D not certain. This CDR3 has 12 residues. Per the germline V gene, CDR1 is SGHTA and CDR2 is FQGNSA. Trimming removed 2 bases at V and 4 bases at J, with 3 bases between. This chain's CDR3 is CASSLQNQPQHF. In DNA form, the CDR3 reads TGTGCCAGCAGCTTACAAAATCAGCCCCAGCATTTT. The full variable domain, its missing parts supplied by reference TRBV7-2 and TRBJ1-5, is GAGVSQSPSNKVTEKGKDVELRCDPISGHTALYWYRQSLGQGLEFLIYFQGNSAPDKSGLPSDRFSAERTGGSVSTLTIQRTQQEDSAVYLCASSLQNQPQHFGDGTRLSIL.